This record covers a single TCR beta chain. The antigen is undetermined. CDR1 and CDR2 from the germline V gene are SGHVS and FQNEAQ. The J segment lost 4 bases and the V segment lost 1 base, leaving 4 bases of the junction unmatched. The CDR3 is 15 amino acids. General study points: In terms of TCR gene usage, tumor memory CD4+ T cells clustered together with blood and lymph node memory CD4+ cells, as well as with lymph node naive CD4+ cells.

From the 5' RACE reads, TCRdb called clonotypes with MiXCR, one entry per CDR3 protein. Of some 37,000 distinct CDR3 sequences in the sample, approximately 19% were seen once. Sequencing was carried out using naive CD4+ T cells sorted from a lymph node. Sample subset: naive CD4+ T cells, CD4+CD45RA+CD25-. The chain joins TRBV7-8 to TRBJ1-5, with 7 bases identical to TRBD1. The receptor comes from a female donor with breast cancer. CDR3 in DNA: TGTGCCAGCAGCTTAGTGGGACAGACAAATCAGCCCCAGCATTTT. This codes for CASSLVGQTNQPQHF.